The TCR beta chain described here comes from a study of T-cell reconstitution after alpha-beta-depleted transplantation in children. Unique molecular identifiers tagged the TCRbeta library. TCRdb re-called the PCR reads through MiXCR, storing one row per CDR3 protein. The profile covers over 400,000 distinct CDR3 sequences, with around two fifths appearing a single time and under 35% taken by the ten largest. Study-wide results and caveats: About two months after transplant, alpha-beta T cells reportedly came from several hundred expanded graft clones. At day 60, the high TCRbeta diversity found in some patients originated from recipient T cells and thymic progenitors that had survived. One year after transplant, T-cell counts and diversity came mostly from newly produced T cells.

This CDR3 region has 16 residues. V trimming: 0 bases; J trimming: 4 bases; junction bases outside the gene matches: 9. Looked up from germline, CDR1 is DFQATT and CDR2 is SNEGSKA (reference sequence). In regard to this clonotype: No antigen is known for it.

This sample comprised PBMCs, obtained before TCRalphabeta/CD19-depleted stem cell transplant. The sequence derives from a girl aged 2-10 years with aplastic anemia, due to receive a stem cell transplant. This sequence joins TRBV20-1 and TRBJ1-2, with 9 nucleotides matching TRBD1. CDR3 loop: CSARDLGQGFSYGYTF. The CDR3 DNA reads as TGCAGTGCTAGAGATCTGGGACAGGGTTTTAGCTATGGCTACACCTTC.